The sample holds a few counts of the clone carrying this T cell receptor beta chain. This sample is part of a study of Ad26.COV2.S vaccination and SARS-CoV-2 variants. The treatment: over 15 received Ad26.COV2.S at low or high dose, single or two shots; about five received placebo; per-sample allocation not given. The study sampled participants on day 63 after the first vaccine or placebo injection. TCRdb's table, derived via immunoSEQ multiplex PCR, lists solely in-frame clones and lacks some. The sample yields some 300,000 clones, approximately 86% seen once. V dropped 3 bases and J dropped 12; count of bases not matched to a gene: 2. Germline-derived CDR1 and CDR2 are MDHEN and SYDVKM. The CDR3 loop spans 12 amino acids.

The source is a person aged 18-65 years who received the Ad26.COV2.S COVID-19 vaccine or a placebo. The specimen comprised peripheral blood, sampled in a trial of Ad26.COV2.S vaccine versus placebo. V usage is TRBV28 and J usage is TRBJ1-6; 7 bases line up with TRBD1. CDR3 loop: CASSFRGLPLHF. DNA of the CDR3: TGTGCCAGCAGTTTCAGGGGGTTACCCCTCCACTTT.